The 10 T cell receptor beta chains below come from one sample, sequenced in a study of shared clonotypes between healthy human individuals. Clones were sequenced by immunoSEQ multiplex PCR, and TCRdb holds only the in-frame ones, with some missing. The sample has around 1,900,000 clones, 80% to 95% seen once; the top ten hold about 1.7%. Terminally differentiated effector memory CD45RA+ cells were excluded from the naive CD8 cells, which were CD45RO-negative and positively selected for CCR7. The specimen was naive CD8+ T cells from PBMCs. The receptors come from a man aged 18 to 29 in good health. Some clones in this sample may be carry-over from other donors' samples.

The chain employs TRBV27 and TRBJ2-1; no definite D call. Germline CDR1 is MNHEY and CDR2 is SMNVEV (reference sequence). Trimming took off 5 bases at V and 1 base at J, with 18 bases between the two ends. This CDR3 is 17 amino acids long. CDR3 residues: CASSTLPGRVSYNEQFF. The CDR3, as DNA: TGTGCCAGCAGTACCCTGCCTGGTCGGGTTTCCTACAATGAGCAGTTCTTC.

The CDR3 DNA reads TGCGCCAGCAGCCACAAACCTCGGACTAGCGGGGGAAGCACAGATACGCAGTATTTT. This encodes CASSHKPRTSGGSTDTQYF. The V and J genes are TRBV4-1 and TRBJ2-3; 13 nucleotides align to TRBD2. Germline V gene sequence: CDR1 MGHRA, CDR2 YSYEKL. The CDR3 spans 19 residues. V lost 3 bases to trimming and J lost 0 bases; unmatched junction nucleotides: 9.

The genes are TRBV6-5 and TRBJ2-1; D perhaps matches TRBD2 (5 bases). V lost 5 bases and J lost 7, with 12 bases in between. Germline V gives CDR1 MNHEY, CDR2 SVGAGI. This CDR3 comprises 13 residues. The CDR3 loop is CASSRDTPNEQFF. In DNA, the CDR3 is TGTGCCAGCAGTCGGGATACCCCGAATGAGCAGTTCTTC.

Points on this clone: Other DNA sequences within the sample encode an identical CDR3. CDR3 residues: CASSQLETQYF. The DNA for the CDR3 is TGCGCCAGCAGCCAATTAGAAACCCAGTACTTC. V and J are TRBV4-1 and TRBJ2-5; D gene uncertain. Between the trimmed V and J ends, which lost 2 bases and 8 bases, there was a span of 6 bases. Looked up from germline, CDR1 is MGHRA and CDR2 is YSYEKL. This CDR3 contains 11 residues.

This rearrangement joins TRBV27 to TRBJ2-1, with D perhaps TRBD2 (6 bases). Germline lookup yields CDR1 MNHEY and CDR2 SMNVEV (reference sequence). This CDR3 is built from 15 residues. The germline V and J ends were trimmed by 0 bases and 10 bases, with 16 bases remaining between them. CDR3 region: CASSLSGQGLREQFF. The CDR3 coding sequence is TGTGCCAGCAGTTTATCGGGGCAGGGACTGAGGGAGCAGTTCTTC.

The chain is built from TRBV7-9 and TRBJ2-7; perhaps TRBD2 as D (6 bases). Trimming took off 2 bases at V and 3 bases at J, with 11 bases between the two ends. This CDR3 comprises 14 residues. The germline V gene encodes CDR1 SEHNR and CDR2 FQNEAQ (reference sequence). The CDR3 bases are TGTGCCAGCAGCTTAAGTGGCGGGAACTACGAGCAGTACTTC. It yields the protein CASSLSGGNYEQYF.

This chain connects TRBV27 to TRBJ2-3; no clear D gene. The germline gives CDR1 MNHEY, CDR2 SMNVEV (reference sequence). The CDR3 extends over 12 amino acids. V was shortened by 3 bases and J by 6 bases, with 7 bases between the two germline ends. CDR3 sequence (DNA): TGTGCCAGCAGTTTCGTACAGGATACGCAGTATTTT. It is translated as CASSFVQDTQYF.

This clone was seen once. The chain combines TRBV11-2 with TRBJ2-5; a possible D gene is TRBD1 (6 bases). The end of the DNA aligns better with TRBJ2-7, so the J call may be wrong. CDR3 length equals 14 residues. Germline loops: CDR1 SGHAT, CDR2 FQNNGV. The CDR3 loop is CASSHRDIPYEQYF. The CDR3 DNA sequence: TGTGCCAGCAGCCATCGGGACATACCCTACGAGCAGTACTTC.

The V and J genes are TRBV4-2 and TRBJ2-7; 9 bases fit TRBD2. Germline V CDR1 and CDR2: LGHNA, YNFKEQ. Trimming at V came to 4 bases and at J to 0 bases, leaving 7 bases not matched to a gene. CDR3 length: 16 amino acids. The CDR3 bases are TGTGCCAGCAGCCCCTTAGCGGGAGAGAGCTCCTACGAGCAGTACTTC. This encodes CASSPLAGESSYEQYF.

This rearrangement joins TRBV27 to TRBJ2-1; unclear D gene. The CDR3 covers 19 residues. Between the trimmed V and J ends, which lost 2 bases and 2 bases, there was a span of 22 bases. CDR1 MNHEY and CDR2 SMNVEV come from the germline V gene (reference sequence). Written as DNA, the CDR3 is TGTGCCAGCAGTTTAAGGCCCCCCACCGCCCGGCCGGCCTACAATGAGCAGTTCTTC. Translating it yields CASSLRPPTARPAYNEQFF.